A selection of T cell receptor beta chains follows, all from one sample in a study of blood T cell repertoires in COVID-19. The method was immunoSEQ multiplex PCR; TCRdb's version includes in-frame clones alone and lacks a portion of them. The table lists roughly 320,000 clones, 85% to 90% of them singletons. Sequencing input: peripheral blood. The receptor source for this set is a man in his sixties or seventies with acute or convalescent COVID-19. Each CDR3 is given with its conserved first and last residue. D genes are given only for firm matches.

D gene	J gene	V gene	CDR3 protein
TRBD1	TRBJ2-1	TRBV23-1	CASRTGDEQFF
TRBD1	TRBJ1-5	TRBV28	CASRRYDRANQPQHF
NA	TRBJ1-4	TRBV19	CASSLPGGEKLFF
TRBD1	TRBJ1-3	TRBV11-2	CASSSPGTGWDTIYF
TRBD1	TRBJ1-2	TRBV27	CASSPRTGLIYGYTF
NA	TRBJ1-2	TRBV5-4	CASSADTYGYTF
TRBD2	TRBJ2-5	TRBV4-3	CASSQGSRASGGEETQYF
NA	TRBJ1-4	TRBV7-9	CASSLAGGGNEKLFF
NA	TRBJ1-1	TRBV27	CASCATGWYTEAFF
TRBD1	TRBJ1-6	TRBV2	CASSLTGVNSPLHF
NA	TRBJ2-2	TRBV15	CATSKYTGRGSGELFF
TRBD1	TRBJ1-2	TRBV29-1	CSAVTGGGYGYTF
TRBD2	TRBJ2-7	TRBV27	CASSQRLAGGLEQYF